Each of the 2 T cell receptor beta chains below was sequenced from the same sample in a study of T-cell memory formation after mild COVID-19. TCRdb processed the 5' RACE reads anew with MiXCR; each CDR3 protein has one entry. Of about 110,000 distinct CDR3 sequences in the sample, 9.5% to 15% were seen once. Sequences were obtained from PBMCs or a T cell subset sorted from them (not recorded which). These receptor sequences come from an adult woman who had mild COVID-19 (a few samples of this study predate the infection). Cell type and time point are not known.

The sample holds many counts of this clonotype. The rearrangement links TRBV6-2 or TRBV6-3 to TRBJ2-7, with 10 nucleotides matching TRBD2. The trim removed 7 bases at V and 2 bases at J, leaving 11 bases unmatched. Germline assignment: CDR1 MNHEY and CDR2 SVGEGT. CDR3 length equals 16 residues. As DNA, the CDR3 is TGTGCCAGCATCGACGGGCGGCTAGCGGGAGCCTACGAGCAGTACTTC. As protein: CASIDGRLAGAYEQYF.

This clonotype appeared a few times. The chain uses TRBV11-2 and TRBJ2-1, with 15 bases matching TRBD2. The CDR3 is made up of 16 amino acids. The V gene's germline CDR1 is SGHAT and CDR2 FQNNGV. The J segment lost 9 bases and the V segment lost 5 bases, leaving 8 bases of the junction unmatched. CDR3 bases: TGTGCCAGCAGCCCCCCGGGACTAGCGGGAGGAGGTGAGCAGTTCTTC. Translating gives CASSPPGLAGGGEQFF.